This TCR beta chain emerged from a study of shared clonotypes between healthy human individuals. Genomic DNA for unsorted samples was obtained from around 94 million PBMCs. Germline V lookup: CDR1 LNHDA, CDR2 SQIVND (reference sequence). The CDR3 contains 15 residues. The V end lost 2 bases, the J end lost 5 bases, and 16 bases lay between the germline ends. The repertoire was sequenced with immunoSEQ multiplex PCR; TCRdb's copy has only in-frame clones and lacks some. The table records about half a million clones, about 80% of them present only once. V is TRBV19 and J is TRBJ2-7; D is unresolved. The sequencing input was PBMCs. This sequence originates from a woman aged 35 to 49 in good health. Some clones in this sample may be carry-over from other donors' samples. This chain's CDR3 is CASSIRPRSNDEQYF. Written as DNA, the CDR3 is TGTGCCAGTAGTATACGTCCAAGGAGTAACGACGAGCAGTACTTC.